Below are 13 T cell receptor beta chains sequenced from a single sample in a study of regulatory T cells in long-lasting Graves disease. Researchers made TCR beta libraries by using iRepertoire HTBI primers and running Arm-PCR on CDR3 regions. From the multiplex PCR reads, TCRdb called clonotypes with MiXCR, one entry per CDR3 protein. The data contain 410,000 or so distinct CDR3 sequences, 15% of them singletons. Time point here: newly diagnosed GD, antithyroid drugs for less than 3 months. The TCR library was made from RNA that had been extracted from PBMCs in TRIzol. The same data also contributed to another study, on T cells in Graves' hyperthyroidism and ophthalmopathy.

The sample was peripheral blood mononuclear cells (PBMCs), taken at new diagnosis, from a patient treated with antithyroid drugs. The receptors here all came from a woman in her 30s with Graves disease.

This clonotype was found a few times. The chain is built from TRBV28 and TRBJ1-5; D possibly corresponds to TRBD1 (6 bases). The CDR3 spans 12 residues. CDR1 and CDR2 (germline): MDHEN, SYDVKM. Deletions cut 8 bases from V and 3 bases from J, with 8 bases between. Here the CDR3 DNA reads TGTGCCAGCGACAGGACCAATCAGCCCCAGCATTTT. Protein sequence: CASDRTNQPQHF.

This clonotype was recorded at least ten times. The chain employs TRBV30 and TRBJ1-5; D might be TRBD1 (5 bases). CDR1 is GTSNPN, CDR2 SVGIG, per germline (reference sequence). Trimming stripped 0 bases from V and 1 base from J, with 7 bases between. The CDR3 has 14 amino acids. CDR3 protein: CAWSVWDSNQPQHF. The CDR3 coding sequence is TGTGCCTGGAGTGTTTGGGACAGCAATCAGCCCCAGCATTTT.

The rearrangement uses TRBV10-3 and TRBJ2-2; the match to TRBD2 covers 7 bases. V was pared by 6 bases and J by 7 bases, with 5 bases of the junction left unmatched. The CDR3 spans 13 residues. The germline V gene has CDR1 ENHRY and CDR2 SYGVKD. The CDR3 nucleotides read TGTGCCATCAGGCGGGGGATGGACGGGGAGCTGTTTTTT. Translated: CAIRRGMDGELFF.

This clonotype was picked up a small number of times. J is TRBJ2-3 and V is TRBV30; 7 bases are a match to TRBD1. The CDR3 loop spans 15 amino acids. V shed 0 bases, J shed 4 bases, and the junction held 7 bases outside the gene matches. CDR1 and CDR2 (germline): GTSNPN, SVGIG (reference sequence). CDR3 in DNA: TGTGCCTGGAGTGTACGCGACAGGGACGCAGATACGCAGTATTTT. This codes for CAWSVRDRDADTQYF.

This clonotype occurred once. Since a far larger clone is one base different, this is likely a read error. This chain uses TRBV20-1 with TRBJ2-5, with 15 bases that match TRBD2. V was pared by 6 bases and J by 11 bases, with 19 bases of the junction left unmatched. Germline V gene data show CDR1 as DFQATT and CDR2 as SNEGSKA (reference sequence). The CDR3 contains 17 residues. CDR3 in DNA: TGCAGTGCCCTCGGGACTAGCGGGAGGTTGACCTACAATGAGCAGTACTTC. Protein product: CSALGTSGRLTYNEQYF.

This chain uses TRBV27 with TRBJ1-4; TRBD1 is a possible D gene (5 bases). The CDR3 runs 16 residues. The ends were cut back, 6 bases at V and 6 bases at J, with 20 bases in the middle. Germline loops: CDR1 MNHEY, CDR2 SMNVEV (reference sequence). The CDR3 nucleotides read TGTGCCAGCAGGAGGGACCGCCTCGGAGGGGATGAAAAACTGTTTTTT. Protein sequence: CASRRDRLGGDEKLFF.

V is TRBV5-4 and J is TRBJ2-2; no firm D call. Trimming took 1 base from V and 1 from J, leaving 5 bases between them. The CDR3 is 14 residues long. Per germline, CDR1 SGHNT and CDR2 YYREEE (reference sequence). DNA for the CDR3: TGTGCCAGCAGCTTGCAAATGAACACCGGGGAGCTGTTTTTT. This gives the protein CASSLQMNTGELFF.

This clonotype was observed at least ten times. The chain combines TRBV2 with TRBJ2-2, with 8 bases fitting TRBD1. The V segment lost 6 bases and the J segment 6 bases; nucleotides outside the gene matches: 15. From germline, CDR1 is SNHLY and CDR2 FYNNEI. The CDR3 contains 17 residues. In DNA, the CDR3 is TGTGCCAGCAGGGGACAGGCGGGTGTGAGAGGGGCCGGGGAGCTGTTTTTT. It is translated as CASRGQAGVRGAGELFF.

This clonotype was detected ten times or more. The chain is built from TRBV27 and TRBJ2-2, with 8 bases aligning to TRBD2. V shed 7 bases and J 3 bases; nucleotides not matched to a gene: 7. Per germline, CDR1 MNHEY and CDR2 SMNVEV (reference sequence). The CDR3 spans 15 residues. CDR3 DNA: TGTGCCAGCAAAGGGGAGCGGGAGTACACCGGGGAGCTGTTTTTT. Translating gives CASKGEREYTGELFF.

V and J are TRBV7-2 and TRBJ1-2; D unclear. Germline CDR1 reads SGHTA; CDR2 reads FQGNSA. V was clipped by 4 bases and J by 4 bases, with 10 bases between them. The CDR3 is 13 amino acids. The DNA of the CDR3 is TGTGCCAGCAGCTCCAGACGGGGCTATGGCTACACCTTC. As protein: CASSSRRGYGYTF. Supplemented by reference TRBV7-2 and TRBJ1-2, the full variable domain reads GAGVSQSPSNKVTEKGKDVELRCDPISGHTALYWYRQSLGQGLEFLIYFQGNSAPDKSGLPSDRFSAERTGGSVSTLTIQRTQQEDSAVYLCASSSRRGYGYTFGSGTRLTVV.

This clonotype showed up just a few times. The chain combines TRBV7-8 with TRBJ2-7; 7 nucleotides match TRBD2. Germline lookup yields CDR1 SGHVS and CDR2 FQNEAQ. The CDR3 totals 15 residues. With 4 bases clipped from V and 7 bases from J, the junction kept 13 bases outside the gene matches. The CDR3 DNA is TGTGCCAGCAGCTCGCATAGCGGGCCTCAATTGGAGCAGTACTTC. This encodes CASSSHSGPQLEQYF.

In its sample, this clonotype was seen a few times. The rearrangement links TRBV11-2 to TRBJ2-1, with 8 bases identical to TRBD2. The junction had 19 bases not matched to a gene; V was cut back by 5 bases and J by 13 bases. The germline CDR1 and CDR2 sequences are SGHAT and FQNNGV. CDR3 length: 16 residues. The CDR3 DNA sequence: TGTGCCAGCAGCCTGACATTAGGAGCGGGAGAAGTGGAACAGTTCTTC. This encodes CASSLTLGAGEVEQFF.

This clonotype was seen only a few times. The chain recombines TRBV20-1 with TRBJ1-5; D gene unclear. The CDR3 has 12 residues. The germline gives CDR1 DFQATT, CDR2 SNEGSKA (reference sequence). V lost 2 bases to trimming and J lost 2 bases, with 4 bases between them. The CDR3 DNA sequence: TGCAGTGCTAGAATGGGCAATCAGCCCCAGCATTTT. Encoded protein: CSARMGNQPQHF.